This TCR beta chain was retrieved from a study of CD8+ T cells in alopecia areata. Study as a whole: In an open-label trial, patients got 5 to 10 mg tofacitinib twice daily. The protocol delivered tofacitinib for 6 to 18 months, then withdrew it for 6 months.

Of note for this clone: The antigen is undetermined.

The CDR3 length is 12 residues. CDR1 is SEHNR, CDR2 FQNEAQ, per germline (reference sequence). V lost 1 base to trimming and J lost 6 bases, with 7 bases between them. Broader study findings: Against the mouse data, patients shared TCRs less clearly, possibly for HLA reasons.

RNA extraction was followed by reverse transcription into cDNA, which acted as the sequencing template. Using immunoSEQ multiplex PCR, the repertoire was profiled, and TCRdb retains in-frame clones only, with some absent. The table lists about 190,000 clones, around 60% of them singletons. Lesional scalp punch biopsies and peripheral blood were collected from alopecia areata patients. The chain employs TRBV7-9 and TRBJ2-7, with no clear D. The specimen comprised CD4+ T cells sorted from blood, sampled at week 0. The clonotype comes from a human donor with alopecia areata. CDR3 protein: CASSLGVVEQYF. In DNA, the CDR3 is TGTGCCAGCAGCTTAGGAGTTGTCGAGCAGTACTTC.